This is a list of T cell receptor beta chains from one sample in a study of OX40 agonist ivuxolimab in advanced cancers. Using immunoSEQ multiplex PCR, the repertoire was profiled, and TCRdb retains in-frame clones only, with some absent. Altogether approximately 31,000 clones are present, 88% being singletons, with the ten largest covering about 53%. The input for sequencing was CD4+ or CD8+ T cells sorted from blood, taken in a trial of the OX40 agonist ivuxolimab. These receptors all stem from an adult with an advanced solid tumor such as melanoma, head and neck, liver or kidney cancer. Each CDR3 is given with its conserved first and last residue. D genes are given only for firm matches. Part of the rows lack a size; the others show once, few, many or a class for expanded clones.

d_gene: -; v_gene: TRBV7-9; abundance: -; j_gene: TRBJ1-1; CDR3aa: CASSLEYTEAFF; CDR3nt: TGTGCCAGCAGCTTAGAATACACTGAAGCTTTCTTT
d_gene: TRBD2; v_gene: TRBV5-1; abundance: -; j_gene: TRBJ2-3; CDR3aa: CASTRRGDGTDTQYF; CDR3nt: TGCGCCAGCACCAGGCGGGGGGACGGCACAGATACGCAGTATTTT
d_gene: -; v_gene: TRBV18; abundance: -; j_gene: TRBJ2-5; CDR3aa: CASSPQLFSEETQYF; CDR3nt: TGTGCCAGCTCACCACAACTCTTCAGTGAAGAGACCCAGTACTTC
d_gene: -; v_gene: TRBV7-9; abundance: -; j_gene: TRBJ2-7; CDR3aa: CASSLEPNAYEQYF; CDR3nt: TGTGCCAGCAGCTTAGAACCAAACGCCTACGAGCAGTACTTC
d_gene: -; v_gene: TRBV21-1; abundance: once; j_gene: TRBJ2-1; CDR3aa: CASSIWTRRGGRNEQFF; CDR3nt: TGTGCCAGCAGCATATGGACTCGAAGGGGGGGGAGGAATGAGCAGTTCTTC
d_gene: -; v_gene: TRBV5-4; abundance: -; j_gene: TRBJ2-7; CDR3aa: CASSPHPGNYEQYF; CDR3nt: TGTGCCAGCAGCCCCCATCCGGGGAACTACGAGCAGTACTTC
d_gene: -; v_gene: TRBV28; abundance: -; j_gene: TRBJ1-5; CDR3aa: CASSLVAGNQPQHF; CDR3nt: TGTGCCAGCAGTTTAGTGGCAGGCAATCAGCCCCAGCATTTT
d_gene: -; v_gene: TRBV10-3; abundance: -; j_gene: TRBJ2-2; CDR3aa: CAIRPGNLRSGELFF; CDR3nt: TGTGCCATCAGACCAGGAAACCTCCGGTCCGGGGAGCTGTTTTTT
d_gene: TRBD1; v_gene: TRBV6-5; abundance: once; j_gene: TRBJ2-7; CDR3aa: CASSYVGTALDEQYF; CDR3nt: TGTGCCAGCAGTTACGTCGGGACAGCCTTGGACGAGCAGTACTTC
d_gene: -; v_gene: TRBV7-2; abundance: -; j_gene: TRBJ2-7; CDR3aa: CASSLGPSYEQYF; CDR3nt: TGTGCCAGCAGCTTAGGTCCTTCCTACGAGCAGTACTTC
d_gene: TRBD2; v_gene: TRBV7-9; abundance: -; j_gene: TRBJ2-3; CDR3aa: CASSRPGGNTDTQYF; CDR3nt: TGTGCCAGCAGCCGGCCGGGGGGAAACACAGATACGCAGTATTTT
d_gene: -; v_gene: TRBV27; abundance: -; j_gene: TRBJ1-5; CDR3aa: CASSLAGRRNQPQHF; CDR3nt: TGTGCCAGCAGTTTGGCGGGGAGGAGAAATCAGCCCCAGCATTTT
d_gene: -; v_gene: TRBV19; abundance: -; j_gene: TRBJ1-5; CDR3aa: CASSINQGTLGVSNQPQHF; CDR3nt: TGTGCCAGTAGTATTAATCAGGGGACACTCGGTGTTAGCAATCAGCCCCAGCATTTT
d_gene: -; v_gene: TRBV11-2; abundance: -; j_gene: TRBJ2-7; CDR3aa: CASSLPGGYYEQYF; CDR3nt: TGTGCCAGCAGCTTACCTGGGGGGTACTACGAGCAGTACTTC
d_gene: -; v_gene: TRBV2; abundance: -; j_gene: TRBJ2-3; CDR3aa: CASRFRATDTQYF; CDR3nt: TGTGCCAGCAGATTCAGGGCCACAGATACGCAGTATTTT
d_gene: -; v_gene: TRBV6-1; abundance: -; j_gene: TRBJ1-4; CDR3aa: CASSATRATNEKLFF; CDR3nt: TGTGCCAGCAGCGCTACTCGTGCAACTAATGAAAAACTGTTTTTT
d_gene: -; v_gene: TRBV9; abundance: -; j_gene: TRBJ1-6; CDR3aa: CASSVSGTLGAPLHF; CDR3nt: TGTGCCAGCAGCGTCAGCGGGACTCTCGGAGCACCCCTCCACTTT
d_gene: -; v_gene: TRBV28; abundance: -; j_gene: TRBJ2-2; CDR3aa: CASRGIVGTGELFF; CDR3nt: TGTGCCAGCCGGGGTATTGTAGGGACCGGGGAGCTGTTTTTT
d_gene: -; v_gene: TRBV7-2; abundance: -; j_gene: TRBJ2-3; CDR3aa: CASSLVADGTDTQYF; CDR3nt: TGTGCCAGCAGCTTAGTGGCGGACGGAACAGATACGCAGTATTTT
d_gene: -; v_gene: TRBV7-2; abundance: few; j_gene: TRBJ1-3; CDR3aa: CATSDRVGFSGNTIYF; CDR3nt: TGTGCCACCTCCGATCGGGTCGGCTTCTCTGGAAACACCATATATTTT
d_gene: -; v_gene: TRBV27; abundance: -; j_gene: TRBJ1-5; CDR3aa: CASSLGQGSNQPQHF; CDR3nt: TGTGCCAGCAGTTTGGGTCAGGGAAGCAATCAGCCCCAGCATTTT
d_gene: TRBD1; v_gene: TRBV7-9; abundance: -; j_gene: TRBJ2-3; CDR3aa: CASSLYGTGEDTQYF; CDR3nt: TGTGCCAGCAGCTTATACGGGACAGGGGAAGATACGCAGTATTTT
d_gene: TRBD2; v_gene: TRBV5-1; abundance: -; j_gene: TRBJ2-1; CDR3aa: CASSPSFLAGDYNEQFF; CDR3nt: TGCGCCAGCAGCCCCAGTTTTTTAGCGGGGGATTACAATGAGCAGTTCTTC
d_gene: -; v_gene: TRBV25-1; abundance: -; j_gene: TRBJ2-7; CDR3aa: CASSLVGPYEQYF; CDR3nt: TGTGCCAGCAGTTTAGTAGGGCCCTACGAGCAGTACTTC
d_gene: -; v_gene: TRBV10-3; abundance: once; j_gene: TRBJ2-1; CDR3aa: CAIGGTAYNEQFF; CDR3nt: TGTGCCATCGGCGGGACAGCTTACAATGAGCAGTTCTTC
d_gene: -; v_gene: TRBV7-6; abundance: medium-sized; j_gene: TRBJ1-4; CDR3aa: CASSLGGSLNEKLFF; CDR3nt: TGTGCCAGCAGCTTAGGGGGCAGCCTTAATGAAAAACTGTTTTTT
d_gene: -; v_gene: TRBV6-5; abundance: -; j_gene: TRBJ2-2; CDR3aa: CASSFTGSTGELFF; CDR3nt: TGTGCCAGCAGTTTTACAGGGTCTACCGGGGAGCTGTTTTTT
d_gene: TRBD2; v_gene: TRBV2; abundance: -; j_gene: TRBJ2-3; CDR3aa: CASRNQRGGMSDTQYF; CDR3nt: TGTGCCAGCAGAAATCAGCGGGGGGGAATGTCAGATACGCAGTATTTT
d_gene: TRBD2; v_gene: TRBV4-1; abundance: -; j_gene: TRBJ2-3; CDR3aa: CASSQELAGATTDTQYF; CDR3nt: TGCGCCAGCAGCCAAGAATTAGCGGGGGCGACCACAGATACGCAGTATTTT
d_gene: -; v_gene: TRBV2; abundance: -; j_gene: TRBJ2-3; CDR3aa: CASKETAQSTDTQYF; CDR3nt: TGTGCCAGCAAAGAAACGGCGCAAAGCACAGATACGCAGTATTTT
d_gene: TRBD1; v_gene: TRBV5-6; abundance: -; j_gene: TRBJ2-7; CDR3aa: CASSLGDRAYEQYF; CDR3nt: TGTGCCAGCAGCTTGGGAGACAGGGCCTACGAGCAGTACTTC